This record looks at one T cell receptor beta chain sequence and its context. Its antigen is unidentified. This CDR3 comprises 16 residues. CDR1 LNHDA and CDR2 SQIVND come from the germline V gene (reference sequence). V gave up 4 bases and J gave up 5 bases, with 15 bases separating them. The sample is drawn from a study of lymphopenia after photon versus proton radiotherapy. Study-wide results and caveats: After the lymphocyte nadir, photon-treated repertoires showed oligoclonal expansion, especially of CD8+ Temra cells. Proton therapy kept repertoires fairly stable, unlike photons, which gained effector/memory cells.

Libraries were prepared by immunoSEQ multiplex PCR; TCRdb keeps only in-frame clonotypes and omits some of them. The sample holds about 22,000 clones, around 90% seen once. Sequenced material: peripheral blood, taken from a patient treated with proton-based radiotherapy. The chain uses TRBV19 and TRBJ1-6, with D perhaps TRBD1 (6 bases). The clonotype originates from a woman aged 70 to 79 with pancreatic cancer. Some clones in this sample may be carry-over from other donors' samples. The CDR3 coding sequence is TGTGCCAGTAGTAGTGGACAGCTCAAGAATAATTCACCCCTCCACTTT. This gives the protein CASSSGQLKNNSPLHF.